The 18 T cell receptor beta chains listed next were all sequenced from one sample in a study of cytomegalovirus exposure and HLA in healthy donors. The PCR employed 60 Vbeta primers together with 13 Jbeta primers. Only in-frame clones appear in the TCRdb table, and some are missing; sequencing was by immunoSEQ multiplex PCR. The top ten hold approximately 1.2% of the sample, which has 100,000 to 120,000 clones, 78% seen once. Sequencing used PBMCs. These receptors were obtained from a man aged 30 to 39 in good health and CMV-seronegative.

Comment on this clone: An end of the junction differs from the germline gene, which may be a read error. This chain joins TRBV15 and TRBJ2-1; tentative D call: TRBD1 (6 bases). Germline V CDR1 and CDR2: LNHNV, YYDKDF (reference sequence). The CDR3 consists of 14 residues. Here the CDR3 reads CATGRRDRYNEQFF. The CDR3 DNA is TGTGCCACCGGCAGAAGAGACAGGTACAATGAGCAGTTCTTC.

This clone is a singleton in its sample. The rearrangement uses TRBV9 and TRBJ2-1; D gene uncertain. Germline V gene lookup returns CDR1 SGDLS and CDR2 YYNGEE. V was shortened by 1 base and J by 5 bases, with 4 bases between the two germline ends. The CDR3 is made up of 12 amino acids. Written as DNA, the CDR3 is TGTGCCAGCAGCGTATCCGACAATGAGCAGTTCTTC. It translates to CASSVSDNEQFF.

CDR3 DNA: TGTGCCAGCAGACAGGGATGGGTCAATGAGCAGTTCTTC. Amino acids: CASRQGWVNEQFF. The chain links TRBV28 to TRBJ2-1; tentatively, D is TRBD1 (6 bases). The CDR3 is made up of 13 amino acids. Per the germline V gene, CDR1 is MDHEN and CDR2 is SYDVKM. With 6 bases removed from V and 6 bases from J, the gap between germline ends came to 12 bases.

The chain uses TRBV30 and TRBJ2-1; 12 bases line up with TRBD2. Per the germline V gene, CDR1 is GTSNPN and CDR2 is SVGIG (reference sequence). Trimming at V came to 0 bases and at J to 12 bases, leaving 3 bases not matched to a gene. The CDR3 loop spans 13 amino acids. CDR3 amino acids: CAWSVPSGRGQFF. CDR3 sequence (DNA): TGTGCCTGGAGTGTACCTAGCGGGAGGGGGCAGTTCTTC.

This clone was observed once. The same CDR3 also results from other DNA sequences found in this sample. The V gene is TRBV19, the J gene TRBJ1-1; TRBD1 aligns across 9 bases. Germline V gene lookup returns CDR1 LNHDA and CDR2 SQIVND (reference sequence). The CDR3 has 14 amino acids. V lost 4 bases to trimming and J lost 6 bases; unmatched junction nucleotides: 6. The CDR3 sequence: CASSTRQGVAEAFF. The DNA of the CDR3 is TGTGCCAGTAGTACCCGACAGGGGGTGGCTGAAGCTTTCTTT.

This clone was observed a single time. The J gene is TRBJ1-6, the V gene TRBV18; TRBD1 matches at 7 bases. The CDR3 sequence is 16 residues long. Germline CDR1 reads KGHSH; CDR2 reads LQKENI. With V trimmed by 4 bases and J by 4 bases, 7 bases remained unmatched. CDR3 amino acids: CASSRAGTVYNSPLHF. Written as DNA, the CDR3 is TGTGCCAGCTCACGGGCCGGGACAGTGTATAATTCACCCCTCCACTTT.

The chain carries TRBV7-9 and TRBJ2-3, with TRBD1 identical over 8 bases. The germline CDR1 and CDR2 sequences are SEHNR and FQNEAQ (reference sequence). This CDR3 is built from 14 residues. Trimming took 3 bases from V and 4 from J; bases not matched to a gene: 3. CDR3: CASSLTGVSDTQYF. In nucleotides, the CDR3 is TGTGCCAGCAGCTTGACAGGGGTCTCAGATACGCAGTATTTT.

The chain links TRBV7-9 to TRBJ2-7; 7 nucleotides match TRBD2. The CDR3 runs to 19 residues. The V and J ends lost 0 bases and 3 bases, in that order; junction bases with no gene match: 17. Germline lookup yields CDR1 SEHNR and CDR2 FQNEAQ (reference sequence). CDR3 coding DNA: TGTGCCAGCAGCTTAGCAAGCTCGGAAGGGGAATGGGACTACTACGAGCAGTACTTC. Translation gives CASSLASSEGEWDYYEQYF.

CDR3 protein: CASSGRQGQETQYF. The CDR3 nucleotides read TGTGCCAGCAGTGGAAGACAGGGCCAAGAGACCCAGTACTTC. This chain uses TRBV2 with TRBJ2-5; TRBD1 matches at 7 bases. The V gene end was trimmed by 4 bases and the J gene end by 1 base; junction bases not matched to a gene: 3. The CDR3 sequence is 14 residues long. Germline V gene data show CDR1 as SNHLY and CDR2 as FYNNEI.

The CDR3 sequence is CASSPTTGSSGNTIYF. The CDR3 nucleotides read TGTGCCAGCTCACCGACGACAGGGTCCTCTGGAAACACCATATATTTT. This sequence joins TRBV18 and TRBJ1-3, with TRBD1 identical over 7 bases. The V and J ends lost 3 bases and 0 bases, in that order; junction bases with no gene match: 5. Germline V CDR1 and CDR2: KGHSH, LQKENI. This CDR3 comprises 16 residues.

The V call is TRBV6-5, the J call TRBJ1-3, with a possible D match to TRBD1 (5 bases). Germline CDR1 and CDR2: MNHEY and SVGAGI. The CDR3 has 14 amino acids. Trimming pared 6 bases from V and 7 bases from J, leaving 16 bases between. The CDR3 DNA reads TGTGCCAGCAGACCCCGACAGTACGATAACACCATATATTTT. Its protein product is CASRPRQYDNTIYF.

J is TRBJ1-6 and V is TRBV7-9, with 7 bases aligning to TRBD1. Germline assignment: CDR1 SEHNR and CDR2 FQNEAQ (reference sequence). The CDR3 length is 15 residues. J gave up 5 bases and V 2 bases, and 3 bases lay outside the gene matches. The CDR3 spells CASSLQQGNNSPLHF. The CDR3 coding sequence is TGTGCCAGCAGCTTACAACAGGGGAATAATTCACCCCTCCACTTT.

The rearrangement joins TRBV7-2 to TRBJ1-4; maybe TRBD1 (6 bases). Between the trimmed V and J ends, which lost 3 bases and 8 bases, there was a span of 13 bases. The CDR3 sequence is 14 residues long. CDR1 SGHTA and CDR2 FQGNSA come from the germline V gene. The CDR3 DNA follows: TGTGCCAGCAGCTTCGGGGGGGCGCGCGAAAAACTGTTTTTT. Amino acid sequence: CASSFGGAREKLFF.

A single count supports this clone. The chain couples TRBV4-1 to TRBJ2-3, with D perhaps matching TRBD1 (5 bases). Germline CDR1 MGHRA, CDR2 YSYEKL. Trimming took 1 base from V and 4 from J, leaving 12 bases between them. The CDR3 has 15 amino acids. The CDR3 DNA follows: TGCGCCAGCAGCCAAGTAGGGGTCCCCCCAGATACGCAGTATTTT. Amino acids: CASSQVGVPPDTQYF.

In this sample, this clone turned up a few times. The chain uses TRBV7-8 and TRBJ1-5; unclear D gene. Germline V gene lookup returns CDR1 SGHVS and CDR2 FQNEAQ. CDR3 length: 14 residues. The ends were cut back, 6 bases at V and 0 bases at J, with 9 bases in the middle. The CDR3 loop reads CASSHGNSNQPQHF. CDR3 coding DNA: TGTGCCAGCAGTCACGGGAATAGCAATCAGCCCCAGCATTTT.

The chain uses TRBV4-1 and TRBJ2-7; 8 nucleotides match TRBD1. From germline, CDR1 is MGHRA and CDR2 YSYEKL. The ends lost 2 bases at V and 4 bases at J; junction bases unmatched: 4. The CDR3 is 14 amino acids. The CDR3 sequence: CASSQRQGWYEQYF. The DNA of the CDR3 is TGCGCCAGCAGCCAAAGACAGGGGTGGTACGAGCAGTACTTC.

The chain carries TRBV6-4 and TRBJ2-7; no reliable D call. The CDR3 has 15 amino acids. CDR1 is MRHNA and CDR2 is SNTAGT in the germline V gene. V was shortened by 8 bases and J by 2 bases, with 19 bases between the two germline ends. In DNA form, the CDR3 reads TGTGCCAGCGTAAGAAATCGATGGCAGACCTACGAGCAGTACTTC. It codes for CASVRNRWQTYEQYF.

The chain has TRBV9 and TRBJ2-7; D is unclear. Germline CDR1 reads SGDLS; CDR2 reads YYNGEE. CDR3 length: 12 residues. V was trimmed by 3 bases and J by 0 bases, leaving 4 bases between them. This CDR3 reads CASSAFSYEQYF. DNA of the CDR3: TGTGCCAGCAGCGCATTCTCCTACGAGCAGTACTTC.